This TCR beta chain emerged from a study of post-analysis software for immune sequencing data. Findings and caveats of the study: Compared with controls, patients had more of roughly five TRBV segments, including TRBV5-6, TRBV5-1 and TRBV20-1. Under F measure analysis, samples from one preparation batch co-clustered strongly.

This clonotype was observed at least ten times. Antigen unknown. The V segment lost 7 bases and the J segment 1 base; nucleotides outside the gene matches: 12. The CDR3 extends over 16 amino acids. Germline V gene sequence: CDR1 SQVTM, CDR2 ANQGSEA. Each TCR beta cDNA library carried unique molecular identifiers. Out of roughly 0.95 to 11 million T cells, a few hundred thousand cDNA molecules were generated. MiXCR, applied by TCRdb to the PCR reads, yields one record per CDR3 protein. The table shows about 820,000 distinct CDR3 sequences, with approximately 50% occurring only once. The J gene is TRBJ2-5, the V gene TRBV29-1; TRBD2 matches at 10 bases. Material: blood. This receptor was identified in a girl aged 10-17 years with multiple sclerosis. CDR3 bases: TGCAGCGCCCGTTTGGGGCTAGCGGGAGCCCAAGAGACCCAGTACTTC. It codes for CSARLGLAGAQETQYF.